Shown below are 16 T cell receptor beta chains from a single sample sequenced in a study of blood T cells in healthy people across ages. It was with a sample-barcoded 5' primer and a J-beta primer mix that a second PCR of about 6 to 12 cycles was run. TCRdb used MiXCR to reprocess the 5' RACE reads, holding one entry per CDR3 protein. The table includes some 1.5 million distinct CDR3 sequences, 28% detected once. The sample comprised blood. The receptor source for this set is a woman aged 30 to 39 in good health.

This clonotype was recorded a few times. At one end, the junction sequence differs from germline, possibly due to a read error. CDR3 DNA sequence: TGTGCCAGCAGCCCAGGGGGTCGCGGGGAGCGGTTTTTT. It codes for CASSPGGRGERFF. This chain connects TRBV7-2 to TRBJ2-2, with TRBD1 as a possible D gene (7 bases). The CDR3 loop spans 13 amino acids. CDR1 and CDR2 from the germline V gene are SGHTA and FQGNSA.

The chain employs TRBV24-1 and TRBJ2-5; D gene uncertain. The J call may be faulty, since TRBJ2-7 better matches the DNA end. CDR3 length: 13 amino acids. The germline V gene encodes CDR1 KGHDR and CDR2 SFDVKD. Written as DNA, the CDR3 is TGTGCCACCAGTGCCTCCTCTAGTAACGAGCAGTACTTC. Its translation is CATSASSSNEQYF.

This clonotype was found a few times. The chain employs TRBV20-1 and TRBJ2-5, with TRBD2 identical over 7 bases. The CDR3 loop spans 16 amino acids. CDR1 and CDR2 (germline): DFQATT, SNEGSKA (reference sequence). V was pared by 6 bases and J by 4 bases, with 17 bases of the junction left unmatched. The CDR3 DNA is TGCAGTGCGGGGCCGGGAGCGGGGCTGGGTAGAGAGACCCAGTACTTC. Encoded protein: CSAGPGAGLGRETQYF.

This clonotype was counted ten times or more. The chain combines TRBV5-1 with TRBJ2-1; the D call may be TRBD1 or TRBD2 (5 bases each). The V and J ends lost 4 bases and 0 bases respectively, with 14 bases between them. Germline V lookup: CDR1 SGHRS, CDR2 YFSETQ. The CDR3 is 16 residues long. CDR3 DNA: TGCGCCAGCAGCAACCGGGGCCTGAGCTCCTACAATGAGCAGTTCTTC. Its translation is CASSNRGLSSYNEQFF.

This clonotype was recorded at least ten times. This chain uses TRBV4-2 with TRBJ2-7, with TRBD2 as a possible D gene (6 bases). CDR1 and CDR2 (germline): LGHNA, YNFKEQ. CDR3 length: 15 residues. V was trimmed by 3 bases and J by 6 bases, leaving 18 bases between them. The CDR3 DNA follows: TGTGCCAGCAGCCAGGAACTAGCCGGTGTAAGCGAGCAGTACTTC. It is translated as CASSQELAGVSEQYF.

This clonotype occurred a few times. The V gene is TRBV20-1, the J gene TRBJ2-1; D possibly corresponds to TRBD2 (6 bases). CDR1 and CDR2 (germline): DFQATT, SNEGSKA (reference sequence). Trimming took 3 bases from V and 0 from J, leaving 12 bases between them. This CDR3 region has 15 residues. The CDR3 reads CSASLAAYSYNEQFF. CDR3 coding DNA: TGCAGTGCTAGTTTAGCGGCCTACTCCTACAATGAGCAGTTCTTC.

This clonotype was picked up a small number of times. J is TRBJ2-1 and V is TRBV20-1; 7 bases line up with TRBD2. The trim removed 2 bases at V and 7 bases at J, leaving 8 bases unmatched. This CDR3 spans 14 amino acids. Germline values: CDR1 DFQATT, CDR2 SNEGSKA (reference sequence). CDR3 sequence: CSARRWRERNEQFF. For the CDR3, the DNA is TGCAGTGCTAGACGATGGCGGGAGCGTAATGAGCAGTTCTTC.

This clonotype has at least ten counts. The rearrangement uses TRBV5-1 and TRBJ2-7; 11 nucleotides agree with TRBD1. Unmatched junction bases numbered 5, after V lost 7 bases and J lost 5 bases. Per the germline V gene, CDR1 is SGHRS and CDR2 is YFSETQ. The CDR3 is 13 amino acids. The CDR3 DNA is TGCGCCAGCCATTGGGACAGGGGGGACGAGCAGTACTTC. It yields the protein CASHWDRGDEQYF. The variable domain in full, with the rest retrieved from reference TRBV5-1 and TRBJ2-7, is KAGVTQTPRYLIKTRGQQVTLSCSPISGHRSVSWYQQTPGQGLQFLFEYFSETQRNKGNFPGRFSGRQFSNSRSEMNVSTLELGDSALYLCASHWDRGDEQYFGPGTRLTVT.

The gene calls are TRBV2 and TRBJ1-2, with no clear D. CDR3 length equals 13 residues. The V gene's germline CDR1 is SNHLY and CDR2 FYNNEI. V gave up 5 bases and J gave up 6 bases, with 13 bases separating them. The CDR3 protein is CASSSARVDGYTF. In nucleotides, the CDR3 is TGTGCCAGCAGTTCGGCCAGAGTCGATGGCTACACCTTC.

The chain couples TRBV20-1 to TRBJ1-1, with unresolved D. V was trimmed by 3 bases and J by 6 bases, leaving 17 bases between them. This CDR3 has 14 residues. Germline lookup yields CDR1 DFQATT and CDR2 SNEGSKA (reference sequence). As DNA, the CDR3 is TGCAGTGCTAGTCGTCGGAAAAAGTCGTCTGAAGCTTTCTTT. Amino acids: CSASRRKKSSEAFF.

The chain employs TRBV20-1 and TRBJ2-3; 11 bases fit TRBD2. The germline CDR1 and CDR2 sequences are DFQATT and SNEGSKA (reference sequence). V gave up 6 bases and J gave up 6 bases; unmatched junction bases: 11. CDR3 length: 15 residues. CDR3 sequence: CSAASGRTPGDTQYF. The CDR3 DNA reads TGCAGTGCCGCTAGCGGGAGGACCCCGGGGGATACGCAGTATTTT.

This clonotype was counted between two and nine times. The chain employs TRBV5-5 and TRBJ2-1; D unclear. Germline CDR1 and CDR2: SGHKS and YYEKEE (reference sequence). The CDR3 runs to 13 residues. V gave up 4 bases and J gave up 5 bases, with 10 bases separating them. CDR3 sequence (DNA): TGTGCCAGCAGCCCCTACCTTAACAATGAGCAGTTCTTC. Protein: CASSPYLNNEQFF.

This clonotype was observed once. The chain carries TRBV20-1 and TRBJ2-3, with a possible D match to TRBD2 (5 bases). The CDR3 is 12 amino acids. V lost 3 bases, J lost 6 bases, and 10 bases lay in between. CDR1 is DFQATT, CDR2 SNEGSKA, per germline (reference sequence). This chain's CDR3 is CSASGSSDTQYF. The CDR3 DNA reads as TGCAGTGCTAGTGGGAGTAGCGATACGCAGTATTTT.

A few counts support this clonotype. The CDR3 loop is CASSQDGTEYEKLFF. The CDR3 nucleotides are TGCGCCAGCAGCCAAGATGGGACGGAGTATGAAAAACTGTTTTTT. V usage is TRBV4-3 and J usage is TRBJ1-4; TRBD1 might be the D (5 bases). Germline values: CDR1 LGHNA, CDR2 YSLEER. CDR3 length: 15 residues. The V and J ends lost 0 bases and 6 bases respectively, with 11 bases between them.

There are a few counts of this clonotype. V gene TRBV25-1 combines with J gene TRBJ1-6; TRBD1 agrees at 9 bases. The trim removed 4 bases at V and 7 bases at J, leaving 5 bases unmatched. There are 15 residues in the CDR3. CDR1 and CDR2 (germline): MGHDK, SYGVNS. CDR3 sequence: CASSGAGTGNSPLHF. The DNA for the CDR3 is TGTGCCAGCAGTGGAGCCGGGACAGGGAATTCACCCCTCCACTTT.

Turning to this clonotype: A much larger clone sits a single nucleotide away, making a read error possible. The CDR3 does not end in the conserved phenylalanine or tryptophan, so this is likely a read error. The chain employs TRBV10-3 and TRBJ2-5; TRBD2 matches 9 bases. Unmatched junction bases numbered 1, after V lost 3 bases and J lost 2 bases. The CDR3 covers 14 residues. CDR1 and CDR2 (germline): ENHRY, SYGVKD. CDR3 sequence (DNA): TGTGCCATCAGTGACCTAGCGGGACAAGAGACCCAGTACCTC. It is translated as CAISDLAGQETQYL.